The rows below give T cell receptor beta chains drawn from one sample of a study of beta chain features in type 1 diabetes. This table comes from immunoSEQ multiplex PCR, and its TCRdb copy is limited to in-frame clones, with some not included. The top ten clones hold 0.07% to 0.095% of a sample with hundreds of thousands of clones, 15% of them seen once. Input material: naive CD4+ T cells from blood. The receptors were sampled from a man between 18 and 29 years old in good health. CDR3s include the opening cysteine and the closing phenylalanine or tryptophan. Fields, in order: J gene, D gene, V gene, clone size, CDR3 DNA, CDR3 protein. A D gene is named only where the DNA matches it firmly. Clone size is shown for a subset of rows, as once, few, many or a class of expanded clone.

>TRBJ1-2|-|TRBV20-1|-
TGCAGTGCTATCGGTAGAGGAGGCTACACCTTC
CSAIGRGGYTF
>TRBJ2-1|-|TRBV7-2|few
TGTGCCAGCAGCTTACCCCGTTCGTTGGGGAACAATGAGCAGTTCTTC
CASSLPRSLGNNEQFF
>TRBJ1-1|-|TRBV6-6|-
TGTGCCAGCAGTTACTCGGGTCAAAGAGCTGAAGCTTTCTTT
CASSYSGQRAEAFF
>TRBJ1-1|-|TRBV15|-
TGTGCCACCAGACAAACCGGAGGCACATCTGAAGCTTTCTTT
CATRQTGGTSEAFF
>TRBJ1-5|-|TRBV18|-
TGTGCCAGCTCACCAAATACGGGGTTCAATCAGCCCCAGCATTTT
CASSPNTGFNQPQHF
>TRBJ2-6|-|TRBV5-8|-
TGTGCCAGCAGCTTGTTTCGAGGCTCTGGGGCCAACGTCCTGACTTTC
CASSLFRGSGANVLTF
>TRBJ2-1|TRBD2|TRBV7-3|-
TGTGCCAGCAGCCGATCCGGGACTAGCGGATACAATGAGCAGTTCTTC
CASSRSGTSGYNEQFF
>TRBJ2-5|-|TRBV6-6|-
TGTGCCAGCAGTAGGACGGGCCAAGAGACCCAGTACTTC
CASSRTGQETQYF
>TRBJ1-2|-|TRBV25-1|-
TGTGCCAGCAGTGTAAATCTGGGCTACACCTTC
CASSVNLGYTF
>TRBJ2-3|TRBD2|TRBV7-2|few
TGTGCCAGCAGCCTAGCGGGGGTCACAGATACGCAGTATTTT
CASSLAGVTDTQYF
>TRBJ2-4|-|TRBV15|-
TGTGCCACCAGCAGGTCAGGAGCCTTAGCCAAAAACATTCAGTACTTC
CATSRSGALAKNIQYF
>TRBJ1-1|-|TRBV5-6|few
TGTGCCAGCAGCTTGCGGACAAATATGAACACTGAAGCTTTCTTT
CASSLRTNMNTEAFF
>TRBJ1-2|-|TRBV7-9|-
TGTGCCAGCAGCTTAGCGACTTACTATGGCTACACCTTC
CASSLATYYGYTF
>TRBJ2-3|-|TRBV7-9|-
TGTGCCAGCAGCCCGAGTCTCGGGGCGAGGGATACGCAGTATTTT
CASSPSLGARDTQYF
>TRBJ1-1|TRBD1|TRBV5-1|-
TGCGCCAGCAGCCCACGGACAGGGTTGAACACTGAAGCTTTCTTT
CASSPRTGLNTEAFF
>TRBJ2-3|-|TRBV19|-
TGTGCCAGTAAGGGGAGAGGCACAGATACGCAGTATTTT
CASKGRGTDTQYF
>TRBJ1-2|-|TRBV5-8|few
TGTGCCAGCAGCCGGACAGCGGACTATGGCTACACCTTC
CASSRTADYGYTF
>TRBJ2-1|TRBD1|TRBV29-1|-
TGCAGCGTTCAGGGACCCGGGACAGGGGGCGTTGGGCAGTTCTTC
CSVQGPGTGGVGQFF